The 13 T cell receptor beta chains below were found in one sample sequenced in a study of CD8 T cells in cerebrospinal fluid in Alzheimer's disease. TCRdb re-called the 10x single-cell sequencing reads; one entry per CDR3 protein, DNA not given. This sample's table reports 470 or so distinct CDR3 sequences. Specimen: cerebrospinal fluid. All receptors come from a human donor with Parkinson's disease.

This clonotype is deemed large by its frequency. The gene calls are TRBV5-1 and TRBJ2-1. The CDR3 consists of 16 residues. In germline, CDR1 is SGHRS, CDR2 YFSETQ. The CDR3 spells CASSLDGYSAYNEQFF.

The chain employs TRBV30 and TRBJ1-1; lacking DNA, the TRBD1 call made by TCRdb goes unchecked. CDR1 and CDR2 from the germline V gene are GTSNPN and SVGIG (reference sequence). The length of the CDR3 is 16 residues. The CDR3 is CAWSSAPTGAFFEAFF.

Its frequency marks this clonotype as medium-sized. The CDR3 sequence is CASSYPGLAGDNNEQFF. V is TRBV6-2 or TRBV6-3 and J is TRBJ2-1; TCRdb lists TRBD2, though no DNA is available to test this call. There are 17 residues in the CDR3. Germline CDR1 MNHEY, CDR2 SVGEGT.

The rearrangement uses TRBV19 and TRBJ1-5; the TCRdb call, TRBD1, lacks DNA for checking. The CDR3 has 14 residues. Germline V gene data show CDR1 as LNHDA and CDR2 as SQIVND (reference sequence). This chain's CDR3 is CASREGVGNQPQHF.

By frequency, this clonotype registers medium-sized. The V and J genes are TRBV13 and TRBJ2-5; TCRdb returns TRBD1, unconfirmable since there is no DNA. The CDR3 covers 15 residues. CDR1 is PRHDT, CDR2 FYEKMQ, per germline (reference sequence). The CDR3: CASSLRWGFQETQYF.

Measured by frequency, this clonotype is medium-sized. This chain links TRBV2 with TRBJ1-2; lacking DNA, the TRBD1 call made by TCRdb goes unchecked. Germline assignment: CDR1 SNHLY and CDR2 FYNNEI. This CDR3 contains 14 residues. The chain's CDR3 is CASSGSGGGYGYTF.

This clonotype shows up as hyperexpanded by frequency. This chain joins TRBV13 and TRBJ2-7; no DNA is available, so the TRBD1 call from TCRdb remains unchecked. The germline gives CDR1 PRHDT, CDR2 FYEKMQ (reference sequence). There are 11 residues in the CDR3. CDR3 region: CASSQGEEQYF.

This clonotype ranks as medium-sized (0.01 to 0.1%) in terms of frequency. The chain couples TRBV9 to TRBJ2-7. This CDR3 has 13 amino acids. CDR1 and CDR2 (germline): SGDLS, YYNGEE. The CDR3 loop reads CASSVAPEYEQYF.

Considering frequency, this clonotype is medium-sized. The V gene is TRBV6-2 or TRBV6-3, the J gene TRBJ2-7. From germline, CDR1 is MNHEY and CDR2 SVGEGT. CDR3 length: 12 residues. CDR3 amino acids: CASKGQAYEQYF.

According to its frequency, this clonotype is hyperexpanded. The V and J genes are TRBV6-5 and TRBJ2-7. CDR1 is MNHEY and CDR2 is SVGAGI in the germline V gene. This CDR3 contains 13 residues. The CDR3 region is CASSYSINYEQYF.

Judged by frequency, this clonotype is medium-sized. The chain employs TRBV6-5 and TRBJ2-5; the TCRdb call, TRBD1, lacks DNA for checking. There are 15 residues in the CDR3. The V gene's germline CDR1 is MNHEY and CDR2 SVGAGI. This CDR3 reads CASSYGTGLQETQYF.

The chain recombines TRBV7-9 with TRBJ2-1. This CDR3 contains 17 residues. CDR1 and CDR2 (germline): SEHNR, FQNEAQ (reference sequence). The CDR3 here is CASSPYGGSSSYNEQFF.

By frequency, this clonotype is medium-sized. V and J are TRBV20-1 and TRBJ2-5; lacking DNA, the TRBD1 call made by TCRdb goes unchecked. The germline CDR1 and CDR2 sequences are DFQATT and SNEGSKA (reference sequence). The CDR3 has 16 amino acids. The CDR3 protein is CSASTSFLQGEETQYF.